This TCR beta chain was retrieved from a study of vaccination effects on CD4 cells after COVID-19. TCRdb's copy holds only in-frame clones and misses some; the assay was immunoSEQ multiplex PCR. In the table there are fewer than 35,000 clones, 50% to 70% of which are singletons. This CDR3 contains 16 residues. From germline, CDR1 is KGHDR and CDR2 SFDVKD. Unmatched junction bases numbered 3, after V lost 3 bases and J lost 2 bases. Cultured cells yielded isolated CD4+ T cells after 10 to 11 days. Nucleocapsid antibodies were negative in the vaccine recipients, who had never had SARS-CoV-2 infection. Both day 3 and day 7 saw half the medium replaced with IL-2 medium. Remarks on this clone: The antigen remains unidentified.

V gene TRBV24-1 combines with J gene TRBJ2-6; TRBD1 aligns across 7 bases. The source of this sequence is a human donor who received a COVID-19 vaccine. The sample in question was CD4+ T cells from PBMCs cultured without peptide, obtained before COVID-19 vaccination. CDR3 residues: CATSDATGAGANVLTF. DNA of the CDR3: TGTGCCACCAGTGATGCCACAGGGGCTGGGGCCAACGTCCTGACTTTC.